This T cell receptor (beta chain) was captured in a study of blood T cells in healthy people across ages (dated by TCRdb to about 2015). Background for the entire study: In model experiments, template switching captured about one uniquely barcoded TCR beta cDNA molecule for every two T cells. The study analyzed two additional independent replicas of 1 million unique cDNA reads from the same blood draw for two donors, one aged 18 to 30 and one aged 80 or older. Four age groups were formed from the donors: young (average approximately 15 years), middle-aged (less than 40), aged (around 62) and long-lived (about 80). Using deep sequencing normalized with unique cDNA molecular identifiers, the study measured how TCR beta repertoire diversity changes with age.

Library construction relied on 5' RACE. The instrument given in TCRdb is Illumina HiSeq 2500. A second 7 to 11 cycle PCR used a sample-barcoded 5' primer and a J-beta primer mix. A unique molecular identifier was introduced onto each TCR beta cDNA molecule by a template-switch 5' adaptor carrying 12 random nucleotides. At least 2.5 million CDR3-containing paired-end reads were obtained from each sample. First-strand cDNA was synthesized from all RNA with the Mint cDNA synthesis kit, primed by a TRBC-specific oligonucleotide. Following uracil-DNA glycosylase treatment, a first 18-cycle PCR with universal primers M1SS and BC2_uni_R was performed on all cDNA. Per the authors' processing: For normalization, 1 million high-quality reads, each with a distinct molecular identifier, were randomly selected from each sample. Reads sharing molecular identifiers were discarded rather than binned into consensus sequences. MiTCR, with a Q25 quality threshold and the strictest error-elimination algorithm, was used for CDR3 identification, clonotype clustering and error correction. A nonparametric unseen species model with Euler transformation was used to estimate a lower bound on total TCR beta diversity. TCRdb itself trimmed the public reads at Q25 with fastp, ran MiXCR and retained productive beta chains. Each CDR3 protein gets just one entry, which takes the most common genes and DNA from the rows behind it. These V and J calls derive from TCRdb rather than the authors' analysis. Within this sample are roughly 500,000 distinct CDR3 sequences, with 24% of them counted one time only. Under 9% of the sample goes to the ten largest clones.

The roughly 39 donors, aged about 6 to 95 years, were systemically healthy Caucasian individuals from Russia. Approximately 9.7 milliliters of peripheral blood were drawn from each donor into EDTA-treated Vacutainer tubes. Ficoll-Paque density-gradient centrifugation was used to isolate PBMCs, with at least 6 million per sample. Total RNA, at least 6 micrograms per sample, was extracted from PBMCs with Trizol reagent. Naive CD45RAhigh/CD27high T cell percentages were measured by flow cytometry on a PBMC aliquot from every donor. General findings and caveats noted by the study authors: Because profiling used bulk unsorted PBMCs, naive and antigen-experienced compartments could not be compared conclusively. Compared with the aged group, more naive CD4+ T cells, fewer expanded clones and increased TCR diversity were shown by the long-lived group, suggesting age selection. Observed TCR beta diversity per million T cells fell roughly linearly with age, and a significant reduction was already apparent by age roughly 40. There was a strong correlation between observed TCR beta diversity and the percentage of naive T cells measured by flow cytometry. The CMV infection status of donors was not known, potentially confounding age-related changes in expanded clonotypes. Estimates of total diversity from one million sequenced T cells were regarded as lower bounds and underestimates.

Concerning this clonotype: It lacks a known antigen. No much larger clone is present one base from it, and per-base qualities are unavailable.

Its CDR3 holds 14 amino acids, cysteine through phenylalanine. Only the CDR3 portion is preserved as DNA: 42 bases, with reading frame beginning at the first base. V trim: 9 bases; J trim: 6 bases; unmatched bases: 2. CDR1 and CDR2 (ENHRY, SYGVKD) derive from the germline V gene. This sample also belongs to another study, concerning T cells of mothers and their children. Looking at the second paper: Nine systemically healthy Caucasian individuals served as donors, namely three mothers together with their six children. cDNA synthesis consumed the entire amount of extracted RNA, loaded at 1.5 ug RNA in each 15 ul reaction. Sample barcodes and 2-4 random nucleotides were added via the M1S primer in the second PCR. More than 9 million TCR beta CDR3 reads were obtained from each mother, and roughly 3.1 million reads were obtained from each child. TCR recombination output is similarly shaped by thymic selection in related and unrelated pairs, with a minor effect exerted by inherited differences. Normalized repertoire overlap was always slightly but never significantly higher in related than unrelated mother-child pairs. With a sensitivity of about 100 clones per million clonotypes, no persistent microchimeric T cell clones were detected. Deep NGS was used in the study to compare the TCR beta repertoires of mothers and children and to look for features that separate related mother-child pairs from unrelated individuals. Mothers averaged around 40 +/- 4 years of age and children averaged approximately 11 +/- 4 years. Libraries were sequenced on Illumina HiSeq 2000 with 100+100 nt paired-end reads after adapter ligation with NEBNext reagents. Mother and child libraries were prepared a month apart and sequenced in separate runs to prevent cross-contamination. Each donor had between roughly 450,000 and 2,100,000 distinct TCR beta clonotypes identified. Naive TCR beta clonotypes were estimated from low-frequency clonotypes matched to each donor's FACS-determined naive share, without sorting.

The chain is made from TRBV10-3 and TRBJ2-2, with TRBD2 matching 15 junction bases. Specimen: blood. The sequence came from a boy aged 5-17 years in good health. The CDR3 region reads CAIGLAGGPGELFF. The nucleotide sequence reads as follows: TGTGCCATTGGACTAGCGGGAGGGCCCGGGGAGCTGTTTTTT.